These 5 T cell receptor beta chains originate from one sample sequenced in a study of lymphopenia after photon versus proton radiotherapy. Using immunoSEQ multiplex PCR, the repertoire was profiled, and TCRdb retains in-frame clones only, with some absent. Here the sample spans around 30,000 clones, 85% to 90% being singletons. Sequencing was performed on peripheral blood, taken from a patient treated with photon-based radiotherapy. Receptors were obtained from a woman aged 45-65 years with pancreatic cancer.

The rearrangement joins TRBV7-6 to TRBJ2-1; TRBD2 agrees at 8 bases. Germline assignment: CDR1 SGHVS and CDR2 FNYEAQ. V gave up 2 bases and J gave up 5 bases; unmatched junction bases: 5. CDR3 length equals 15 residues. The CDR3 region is CASSLSGRGDNEQFF. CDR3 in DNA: TGTGCCAGCAGCTTAAGCGGGAGAGGGGACAATGAGCAGTTCTTC.

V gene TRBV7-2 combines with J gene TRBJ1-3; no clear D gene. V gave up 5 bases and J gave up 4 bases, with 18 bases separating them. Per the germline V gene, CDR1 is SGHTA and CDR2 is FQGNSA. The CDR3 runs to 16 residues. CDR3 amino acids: CASSRTTGPKGNTIYF. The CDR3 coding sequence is TGTGCCAGCAGCCGAACTACCGGGCCCAAAGGAAACACCATATATTTT.

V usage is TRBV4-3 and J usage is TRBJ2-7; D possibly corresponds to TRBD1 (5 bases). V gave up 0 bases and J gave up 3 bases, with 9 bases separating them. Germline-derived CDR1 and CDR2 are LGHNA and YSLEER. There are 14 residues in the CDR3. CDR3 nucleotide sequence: TGCGCCAGCAGCCAAGAGACAAGGGGCTACGAGCAGTACTTC. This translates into CASSQETRGYEQYF.

Written as DNA, the CDR3 is TGTGCCAGCAGCGAGAGAACGACGGATGAAAAACTGTTTTTT. This encodes CASSERTTDEKLFF. V gene TRBV9 combines with J gene TRBJ1-4; D call uncertain. V dropped 3 bases and J dropped 6 bases, with 12 bases sitting between them. The CDR3 loop spans 14 amino acids. Germline-derived CDR1 and CDR2 are SGDLS and YYNGEE. Full variable domain (missing parts from reference TRBV9 and TRBJ1-4): DSGVTQTPKHLITATGQRVTLRCSPRSGDLSVYWYQQSLDQGLQFLIQYYNGEERAKGNILERFSAQQFPDLHSELNLSSLELGDSALYFCASSERTTDEKLFFGSGTQLSVL.

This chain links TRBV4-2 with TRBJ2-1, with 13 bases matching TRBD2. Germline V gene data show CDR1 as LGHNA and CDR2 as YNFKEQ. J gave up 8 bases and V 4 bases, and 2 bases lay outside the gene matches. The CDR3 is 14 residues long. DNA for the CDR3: TGTGCCAGCAGCCCCGGACTAGCGGGAGATGAGCAGTTCTTC. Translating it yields CASSPGLAGDEQFF.